This T cell receptor (beta chain) was sequenced during a study of PD-L1 blockade in urothelial cancer. Study summary: Patients with male sex and bladder-origin urothelial cancer accounted for about 85% of the roughly 30 enrolled. The median T cell count in blood samples was 110,000 to 150,000.

In regard to this clone: Distinct nucleotide sequences in the sample also encode this CDR3.

Synthetic analogs of TCR templates were spiked into every PCR. TCRdb keeps only in-frame clones here, not all; method: immunoSEQ multiplex PCR. Of about 110,000 clones in the sample, around 85% were seen once. This CDR3 comprises 11 residues. Trimming stripped 7 bases from V and 4 bases from J, with 8 bases between. From germline, CDR1 is SEHNR and CDR2 FQNEAQ (reference sequence). The gene calls are TRBV7-9 and TRBJ2-7; tentative D call: TRBD2 (6 bases). Here the sequenced sample was PBMCs, taken around atezolizumab (anti-PD-L1) treatment. The TCR sequence derives from a man in his fifties or sixties with urothelial cancer. The DNA of the CDR3 is TGTGCCAGCATGGGAGGTTACGAGCAGTACTTC. It codes for CASMGGYEQYF.